A single sample gave rise to the 13 T cell receptor beta chains below, sequenced in a study of blood T cell repertoires in COVID-19. The protocol was immunoSEQ multiplex PCR, while the TCRdb copy is restricted to in-frame clones and leaves out a portion. Seen here are under 200,000 clones, about four fifths observed once, and the top ten hold approximately 6.2%. Sequencing was performed on peripheral blood. These receptors were collected from a man between 65 and 85 years old with active or convalescent COVID-19.

The chain couples TRBV15 to TRBJ2-1; 15 bases are a match to TRBD2. V dropped 1 base and J dropped 9; count of bases not matched to a gene: 1. Germline CDR1 reads LNHNV; CDR2 reads YYDKDF (reference sequence). The CDR3 totals 15 residues. Written as DNA, the CDR3 is TGTGCCACCAGCAGAGGGACTAGCGGGAGGGGTGAGCAGTTCTTC. It yields the protein CATSRGTSGRGEQFF.

This rearrangement joins TRBV28 to TRBJ2-1, with TRBD1 matching 8 bases. The CDR3 covers 17 residues. V was clipped by 2 bases and J by 3 bases; unmatched bases: 9. Germline CDR1 and CDR2: MDHEN and SYDVKM. In nucleotides, the CDR3 is TGTGCCAGCAGTTTAAGACAGGGGACGGGGATCTACAATGAGCAGTTCTTC. Translation gives CASSLRQGTGIYNEQFF.

V usage is TRBV5-6 and J usage is TRBJ1-6, with D perhaps matching TRBD1 (5 bases). CDR3 length equals 18 residues. Trimming stripped 1 base from V and 7 bases from J, with 21 bases between. Germline values: CDR1 SGHDT, CDR2 YYEEEE. CDR3 bases: TGTGCCAGCAGCTTGTTCCCCAGGAGTGCGACAGTAAATTCACCCCTCCACTTT. Protein product: CASSLFPRSATVNSPLHF.

The V and J genes are TRBV27 and TRBJ1-2; TRBD1 is a possible D gene (6 bases). Germline CDR1 is MNHEY and CDR2 is SMNVEV (reference sequence). Deletions cut 5 bases from V and 4 bases from J, with 11 bases between. The CDR3 is 13 residues long. CDR3 protein: CASSTGHSYGYTF. Written as DNA, the CDR3 is TGTGCCAGCAGTACGGGACACAGCTATGGCTACACCTTC.

This clone occurred a few times. The chain joins TRBV6-5 to TRBJ2-1; perhaps TRBD1 as D (5 bases). V was trimmed by 7 bases and J by 4 bases, leaving 11 bases between them. The CDR3 is 13 amino acids. CDR1 and CDR2 from the germline V gene are MNHEY and SVGAGI. In DNA form, the CDR3 reads TGTGCCAGCATCTGGGGCCATTACAATGAGCAGTTCTTC. Encoded protein: CASIWGHYNEQFF.

The genes are TRBV5-6 and TRBJ2-5; D is undetermined. The CDR3 loop spans 13 amino acids. Germline V lookup: CDR1 SGHDT, CDR2 YYEEEE. V was clipped by 1 base and J by 3 bases, with 7 bases between them. The DNA of the CDR3 is TGTGCCAGCAGCTTGAACCGGGAAGAGACCCAGTACTTC. Translation: CASSLNREETQYF.

The chain has TRBV5-5 and TRBJ1-1, with 9 bases lining up with TRBD1. The CDR3 contains 17 residues. V was pared by 4 bases and J by 4 bases, with 14 bases of the junction left unmatched. CDR1 is SGHKS, CDR2 YYEKEE, per germline (reference sequence). CDR3 sequence (DNA): TGTGCCAGCAGCCTGCGACTGCGGGACAGGGATTTCACTGAAGCTTTCTTT. It codes for CASSLRLRDRDFTEAFF.

The rearrangement links TRBV30 to TRBJ1-3; 8 bases agree with TRBD1. This CDR3 is 16 amino acids long. The germline CDR1 and CDR2 sequences are GTSNPN and SVGIG (reference sequence). With V trimmed by 2 bases and J by 0 bases, 6 bases remained unmatched. The CDR3 is CAWSSQGASSGNTIYF. In DNA, the CDR3 is TGTGCCTGGAGTAGCCAGGGGGCGAGCTCTGGAAACACCATATATTTT.

The chain carries TRBV28 and TRBJ2-1; D is possibly TRBD1 (5 bases). The CDR3 length is 15 residues. Germline V gene lookup returns CDR1 MDHEN and CDR2 SYDVKM. The ends were cut back, 5 bases at V and 2 bases at J, with 13 bases in the middle. The CDR3 nucleotides are TGTGCCAGCAGTCCGCCAGGGTCGGCCTACAATGAGCAGTTCTTC. It yields the protein CASSPPGSAYNEQFF.

CDR3 protein: CASSQVPFAGGTEAFF. The CDR3 region has the DNA TGTGCCAGCAGCCAAGTCCCCTTTGCGGGGGGCACTGAAGCTTTCTTT. The chain is built from TRBV3-1 (or the pseudogene TRBV3-2) and TRBJ1-1, with a possible D match to TRBD1 (5 bases). There are 16 residues in the CDR3. Trimming pared 1 base from V and 4 bases from J, leaving 16 bases between. The V gene's germline CDR1 is LGHDT and CDR2 YNNKEL (reference sequence).

The V gene is TRBV5-5, the J gene TRBJ2-5, with TRBD2 identical over 10 bases. V shed 1 base and J 2 bases; nucleotides not matched to a gene: 5. The germline V gene encodes CDR1 SGHKS and CDR2 YYEKEE (reference sequence). The length of the CDR3 is 16 residues. This CDR3 reads CASSLNVLAGQETQYF. The CDR3 region has the DNA TGTGCCAGCAGCTTGAACGTACTAGCGGGGCAAGAGACCCAGTACTTC.

The table lists this clone with a few counts. The chain links TRBV5-4 to TRBJ2-1; 7 bases match TRBD1. Looked up from germline, CDR1 is SGHNT and CDR2 is YYREEE (reference sequence). The CDR3 sequence is 15 residues long. The trim removed 4 bases at V and 3 bases at J, leaving 7 bases unmatched. The CDR3, as DNA: TGTGCCAGCAGCCCCCGGACAGGAGTCTACAATGAGCAGTTCTTC. This encodes CASSPRTGVYNEQFF.

The CDR3 region is CASNDGSYGYTF. DNA for the CDR3: TGCGCCAGCAACGACGGGAGCTATGGCTACACCTTC. The gene calls are TRBV5-1 and TRBJ1-2; the D is unclear. The length of the CDR3 is 12 residues. Deletions cut 6 bases from V and 4 bases from J, with 10 bases between. Germline CDR1 is SGHRS and CDR2 is YFSETQ.